The entry that follows covers one T cell receptor (beta chain) sequence. Its antigen is still unknown. The sample comes from a study of blood T cells in healthy people across ages. Whole-study findings and limits: Age advanced and TCR beta diversity per million T cells fell, roughly linearly. Changes in expanded clonotypes were possibly confounded, as the CMV status of donors was unknown.

A second about 7 to 11 cycle PCR used barcoded and J-beta primers. Every molecule of cDNA carried a tag from a template-switch adaptor with 12 random nucleotides. A single record per CDR3 protein comes from TCRdb applying MiXCR to the 5' RACE reads. The sample gives hundreds of thousands of distinct CDR3 sequences, about 48% of which show up once; 13% is in the top ten. The V end was cut by 9 bases, the J end by 7 bases, with 8 bases between. Germline CDR1 is MNHEY and CDR2 is SMNVEV (reference sequence). The CDR3 is made up of 10 amino acids. J is TRBJ2-3 and V is TRBV27, with D perhaps matching TRBD1 (5 bases). Sequenced sample: blood. The sequence was obtained from a man aged 30 to 45 in good health. For the CDR3, the DNA is TGTGCCAGAGGGGCGAATACGCAGTATTTT. Protein: CARGANTQYF.